The sample holds many counts of the clone carrying this TCR beta chain. The antigen remains unidentified. The data were taken from a study of CD8 T cells in ankylosing spondylitis. Study findings and constraints: Earlier authors reported some of these motif variants in reactive arthritis synovial fluid and blood. CD8+ by phenotype, disease-linked clones were relatively rare in peripheral blood. Ankylosing spondylitis blood seemed to carry a telltale TCR beta motif made of several highly homologous variants. Reported data indicate significant enrichment of disease-linked clones within matched ankylosing spondylitis synovial fluid.

TCRdb redid the calling of the 5' RACE reads with MiXCR, one entry per CDR3 protein. Counted here are around 140,000 distinct CDR3 sequences, 15% to 20% occurring once; the ten biggest clones make up roughly a third. The germline V gene encodes CDR1 SQVTM and CDR2 ANQGSEA. Trimming removed 3 bases from V and 4 bases from J, with 16 bases in between. CDR3 size: 15 residues. The V call is TRBV29-1, the J call TRBJ2-1; tentative D call: TRBD1 (5 bases). Sequencing used blood, either unsorted or a sorted T cell fraction (not recorded which). This receptor was obtained from a male donor with ankylosing spondylitis. CDR3 sequence (DNA): TGCAGCGTTGAGGGCAGACAGCAACCTTACAATGAGCAGTTCTTC. Translated, it gives CSVEGRQQPYNEQFF.